A selection of T cell receptor beta chains follows, all from one sample in a study of Ad26.COV2.S vaccination and SARS-CoV-2 variants. Method: immunoSEQ multiplex PCR; TCRdb's copy keeps in-frame clones and lacks some. The table lists approximately 420,000 clones, roughly nine tenths of them singletons. The specimen was peripheral blood, collected in a trial of Ad26.COV2.S vaccine versus placebo. These receptors all come from a person between 18 and 65 years old who received the Ad26.COV2.S COVID-19 vaccine or a placebo. Each CDR3 is given with its conserved first and last residue. A D gene is named only where the DNA matches it firmly. A row's size may be missing; if present it is once, few, many or a size class.

cdr3_length,v_call,j_call,d_call,clone_size,cdr3_aa,cdr3_nt
14,TRBV5-8,TRBJ1-2,TRBD1,-,CASSLYRGIYGYTF,TGTGCCAGCAGCTTGTACAGGGGGATCTATGGCTACACCTTC
14,TRBV7-8,TRBJ1-5,-,few,CASSLGFSNQPQHF,TGTGCCAGCAGCTTAGGATTTAGCAATCAGCCCCAGCATTTT
16,TRBV24-1,TRBJ2-1,TRBD2,-,CATSDLAGGPGNEQFF,TGTGCCACCAGTGATCTAGCGGGGGGGCCGGGGAATGAGCAGTTCTTC
15,TRBV6-1,TRBJ1-1,-,-,CASSEWHRLNTEAFF,TGTGCCAGCAGTGAATGGCACAGGTTGAACACTGAAGCTTTCTTT
13,TRBV7-2,TRBJ1-5,-,-,CASSQDLKQPQHF,TGTGCCAGCAGCCAGGACCTAAAGCAGCCCCAGCATTTT
15,TRBV14,TRBJ2-3,TRBD1,-,CASSRGTGITDTQYF,TGTGCCAGCAGCCGAGGGACAGGGATCACAGATACGCAGTATTTT
15,TRBV11-3,TRBJ1-3,-,-,CASSPGHLSGNTIYF,TGTGCCAGCAGCCCGGGACATCTCTCTGGAAACACCATATATTTT
14,TRBV3-1/TRBV3-2,TRBJ1-2,-,-,CASSQRGGGYGYTF,TGTGCCAGCAGCCAACGAGGGGGAGGCTATGGCTACACCTTC
18,TRBV3-1/TRBV3-2,TRBJ1-2,-,-,CASSQGLRASGANYGYTF,TGTGCCAGCAGCCAAGGATTGAGGGCTAGTGGAGCTAACTATGGCTACACCTTC
12,TRBV6-2/TRBV6-3,TRBJ1-1,-,-,CASSYFGSEAFF,TGTGCCAGCAGTTACTTTGGGTCTGAAGCTTTCTTT
13,TRBV3-1/TRBV3-2,TRBJ1-1,-,-,CASSQAQNTEAFF,TGTGCCAGCAGCCAAGCTCAGAACACTGAAGCTTTCTTT
15,TRBV6-4,TRBJ2-3,-,-,CASSDGGSSTDTQYF,TGTGCCAGCAGTGATGGTGGTTCGTCCACAGATACGCAGTATTTT
13,TRBV21-1,TRBJ1-6,-,few,CATWGRVESPLHF,TGTGCCACCTGGGGGAGGGTAGAATCACCCCTCCACTTT
16,TRBV5-1,TRBJ2-5,TRBD2,once,CASSLGLSGALKTQYF,TGCGCCAGCAGCTTGGGTCTTAGCGGGGCCTTAAAGACCCAGTACTTC
16,TRBV3-1/TRBV3-2,TRBJ2-1,-,-,CASSQTGLSSYNEQFF,TGTGCCAGCAGCCAGACAGGCTTAAGCTCCTACAATGAGCAGTTCTTC
15,TRBV6-5,TRBJ2-2,-,once,CASRTFRGNTGELFF,TGTGCCAGCAGAACCTTTCGGGGTAACACCGGGGAGCTGTTTTTT
12,TRBV13,TRBJ2-7,-,-,CASSFGSYEQYF,TGTGCCAGCAGCTTCGGCTCCTACGAGCAGTACTTC
15,TRBV5-1,TRBJ1-3,TRBD1,-,CASSLGQGLGNTIYF,TGCGCCAGCAGCTTGGGACAGGGTCTTGGAAACACCATATATTTT
16,TRBV5-8,TRBJ1-4,-,-,CASSPLPLATNEKLFF,TGTGCCAGCAGCCCGCTCCCCCTTGCAACTAATGAAAAACTGTTTTTT
12,TRBV7-2,TRBJ1-1,-,-,CASSFWGTEAFF,TGTGCCAGCAGCTTTTGGGGCACTGAAGCTTTCTTT
13,TRBV6-5,TRBJ2-3,-,-,CASLWGDTDTQYF,TGTGCCAGCCTCTGGGGGGACACAGATACGCAGTATTTT
14,TRBV6-1,TRBJ1-1,-,-,CASSEGSVNTEAFF,TGTGCCAGCAGTGAGGGCAGCGTGAACACTGAAGCTTTCTTT
15,TRBV25-1,TRBJ1-6,-,once,CASSGPTPDNSPLHF,TGTGCCAGCAGTGGACCGACACCGGACAATTCACCCCTCCACTTT
13,TRBV15,TRBJ2-3,TRBD1,-,CATNPRGQDPQYF,TGTGCCACCAACCCAAGGGGGCAAGATCCGCAGTATTTT
19,TRBV4-2,TRBJ2-3,TRBD2,-,CASSQGWGTSGLSTDTQYF,TGTGCCAGCAGCCAAGGCTGGGGGACTAGCGGACTTAGCACAGATACGCAGTATTTT
16,TRBV6-1,TRBJ1-3,-,-,CASSEVRGASGNTIYF,TGTGCCAGCAGTGAAGTAAGAGGCGCTTCTGGAAACACCATATATTTT
14,TRBV14,TRBJ1-2,-,-,CASSQVGRDNGYTF,TGTGCCAGCAGCCAAGTGGGCAGGGACAATGGCTACACCTTC
12,TRBV12-3/TRBV12-4,TRBJ2-7,TRBD1,once,CASSFGQGEQYF,TGTGCCAGCAGTTTCGGACAGGGCGAGCAGTACTTC
11,TRBV2,TRBJ1-2,-,once,CASRVIYGYTF,TGTGCCAGCAGAGTTATCTATGGCTACACCTTC
13,TRBV3-1/TRBV3-2,TRBJ1-2,-,-,CASSLSEGNGYTF,TGTGCCAGCAGCTTAAGTGAAGGGAACGGCTACACCTTC
14,TRBV2,TRBJ2-1,-,-,CASSETGSYNEQFF,TGTGCCAGCAGTGAAACTGGCAGTTACAATGAGCAGTTCTTC
13,TRBV5-5,TRBJ1-1,-,few,CASSLGGSTEAFF,TGTGCCAGCAGCTTGGGGGGGAGTACTGAAGCTTTCTTT
15,TRBV6-5,TRBJ1-6,TRBD1,-,CASRNDRGPNSPLHF,TGTGCCAGCAGAAATGACAGGGGCCCAAATTCACCCCTCCACTTT